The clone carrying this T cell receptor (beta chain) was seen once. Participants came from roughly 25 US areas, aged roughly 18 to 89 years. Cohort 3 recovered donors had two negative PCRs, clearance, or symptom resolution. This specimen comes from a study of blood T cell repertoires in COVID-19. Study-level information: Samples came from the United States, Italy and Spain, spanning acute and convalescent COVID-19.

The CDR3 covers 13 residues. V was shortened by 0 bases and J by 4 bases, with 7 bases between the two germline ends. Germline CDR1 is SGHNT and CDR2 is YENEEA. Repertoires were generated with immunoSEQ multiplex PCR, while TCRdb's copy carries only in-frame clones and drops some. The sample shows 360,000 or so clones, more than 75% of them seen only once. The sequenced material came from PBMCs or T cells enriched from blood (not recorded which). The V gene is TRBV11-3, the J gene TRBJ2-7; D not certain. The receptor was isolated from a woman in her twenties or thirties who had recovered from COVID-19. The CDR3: CASSLDTEYEQYF. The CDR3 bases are TGTGCCAGCAGCTTAGATACTGAGTACGAGCAGTACTTC.